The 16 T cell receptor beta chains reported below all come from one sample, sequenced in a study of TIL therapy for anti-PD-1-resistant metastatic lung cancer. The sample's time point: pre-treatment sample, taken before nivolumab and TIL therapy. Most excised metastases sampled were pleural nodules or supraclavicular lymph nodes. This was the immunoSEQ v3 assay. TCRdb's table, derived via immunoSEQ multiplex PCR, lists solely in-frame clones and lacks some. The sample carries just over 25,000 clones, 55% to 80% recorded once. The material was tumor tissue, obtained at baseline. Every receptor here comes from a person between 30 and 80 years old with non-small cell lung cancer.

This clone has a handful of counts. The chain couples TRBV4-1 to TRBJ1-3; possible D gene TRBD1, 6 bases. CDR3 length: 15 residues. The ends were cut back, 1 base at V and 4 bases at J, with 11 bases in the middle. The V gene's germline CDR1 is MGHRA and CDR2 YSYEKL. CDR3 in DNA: TGCGCCAGCAGCCAAGGGGACACCTGGGGAAACACCATATATTTT. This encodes CASSQGDTWGNTIYF.

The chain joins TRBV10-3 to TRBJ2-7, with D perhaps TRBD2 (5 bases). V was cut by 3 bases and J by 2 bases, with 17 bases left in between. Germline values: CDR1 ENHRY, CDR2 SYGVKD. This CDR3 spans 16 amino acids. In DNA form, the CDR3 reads TGTGCCATCAGTGACCCCGGACGGACTGAAACCTACGAGCAGTACTTC. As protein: CAISDPGRTETYEQYF.

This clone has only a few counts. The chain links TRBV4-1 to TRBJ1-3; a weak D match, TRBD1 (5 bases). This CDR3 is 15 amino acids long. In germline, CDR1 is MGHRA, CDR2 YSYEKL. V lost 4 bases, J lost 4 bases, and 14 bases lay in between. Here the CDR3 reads CASSLVPGPGNTIYF. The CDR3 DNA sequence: TGCGCCAGCAGCCTAGTGCCAGGGCCGGGAAACACCATATATTTT.

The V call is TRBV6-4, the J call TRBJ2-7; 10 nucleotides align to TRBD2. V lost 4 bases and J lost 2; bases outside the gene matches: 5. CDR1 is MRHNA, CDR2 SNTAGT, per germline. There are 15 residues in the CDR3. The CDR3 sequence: CASSASSGGAYEQYF. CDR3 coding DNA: TGTGCCAGCAGTGCCTCGAGCGGGGGGGCCTACGAGCAGTACTTC.

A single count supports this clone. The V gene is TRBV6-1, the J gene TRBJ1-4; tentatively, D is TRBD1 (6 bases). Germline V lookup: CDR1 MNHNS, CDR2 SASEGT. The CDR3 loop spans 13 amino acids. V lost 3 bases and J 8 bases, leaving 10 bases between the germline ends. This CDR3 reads CASSEGAIEKLFF. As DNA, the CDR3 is TGTGCCAGCAGTGAGGGGGCTATCGAAAAACTGTTTTTT.

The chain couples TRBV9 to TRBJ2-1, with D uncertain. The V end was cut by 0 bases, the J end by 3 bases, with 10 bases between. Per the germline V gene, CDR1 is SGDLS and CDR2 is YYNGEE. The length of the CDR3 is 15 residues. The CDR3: CASSVANGVYNEQFF. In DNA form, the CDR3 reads TGTGCCAGCAGCGTAGCCAATGGGGTCTACAATGAGCAGTTCTTC.

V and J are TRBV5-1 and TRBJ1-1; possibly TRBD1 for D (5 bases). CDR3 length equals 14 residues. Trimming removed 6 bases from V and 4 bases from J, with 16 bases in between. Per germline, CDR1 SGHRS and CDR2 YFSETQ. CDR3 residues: CASTRAGMSTEAFF. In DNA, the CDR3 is TGCGCCAGCACGAGGGCAGGGATGAGCACTGAAGCTTTCTTT.

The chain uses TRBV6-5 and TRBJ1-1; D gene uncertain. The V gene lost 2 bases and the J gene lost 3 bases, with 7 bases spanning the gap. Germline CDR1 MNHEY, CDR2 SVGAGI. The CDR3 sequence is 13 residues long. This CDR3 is CASSYGMYTEAFF. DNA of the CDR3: TGTGCCAGCAGTTACGGTATGTACACTGAAGCTTTCTTT.

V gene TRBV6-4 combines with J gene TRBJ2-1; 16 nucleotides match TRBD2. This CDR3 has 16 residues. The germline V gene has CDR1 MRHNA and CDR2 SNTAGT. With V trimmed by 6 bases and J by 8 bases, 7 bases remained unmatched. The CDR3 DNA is TGTGCCAGCAGCGGGACTAGCGGGGGGGGGCGAGATGAGCAGTTCTTC. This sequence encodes CASSGTSGGGRDEQFF.

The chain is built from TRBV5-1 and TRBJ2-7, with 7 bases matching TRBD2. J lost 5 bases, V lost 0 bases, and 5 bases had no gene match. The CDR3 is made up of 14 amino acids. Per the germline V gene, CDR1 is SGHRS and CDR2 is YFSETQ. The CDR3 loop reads CASSLDSGRDEQYF. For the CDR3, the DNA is TGCGCCAGCAGCTTGGACTCAGGGAGGGACGAGCAGTACTTC.

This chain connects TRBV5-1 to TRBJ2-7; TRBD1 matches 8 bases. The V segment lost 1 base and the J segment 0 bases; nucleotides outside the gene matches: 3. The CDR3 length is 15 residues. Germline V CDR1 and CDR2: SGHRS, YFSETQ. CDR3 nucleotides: TGCGCCAGCAGCTTGACGGACAGGGCCTCCTACGAGCAGTACTTC. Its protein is CASSLTDRASYEQYF.

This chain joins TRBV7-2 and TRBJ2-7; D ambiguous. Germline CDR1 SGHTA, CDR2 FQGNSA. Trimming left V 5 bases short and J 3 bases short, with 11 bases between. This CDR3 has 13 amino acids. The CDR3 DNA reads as TGTGCCAGCAGCCCTCCAAATCTCTACGAGCAGTACTTC. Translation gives CASSPPNLYEQYF.

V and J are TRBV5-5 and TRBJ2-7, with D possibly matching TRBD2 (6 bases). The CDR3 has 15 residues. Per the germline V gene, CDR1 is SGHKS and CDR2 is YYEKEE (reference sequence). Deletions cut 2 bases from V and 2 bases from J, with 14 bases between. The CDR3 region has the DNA TGTGCCAGCAGCTTCTCTTACCGGGAGACCTACGAGCAGTACTTC. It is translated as CASSFSYRETYEQYF.

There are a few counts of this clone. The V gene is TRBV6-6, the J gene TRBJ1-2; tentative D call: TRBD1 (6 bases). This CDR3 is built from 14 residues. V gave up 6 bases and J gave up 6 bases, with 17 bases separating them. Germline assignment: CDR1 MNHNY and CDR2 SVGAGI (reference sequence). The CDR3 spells CASSTRGRGNGYTF. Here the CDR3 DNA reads TGTGCCAGCAGCACCAGGGGAAGAGGGAATGGCTACACCTTC.

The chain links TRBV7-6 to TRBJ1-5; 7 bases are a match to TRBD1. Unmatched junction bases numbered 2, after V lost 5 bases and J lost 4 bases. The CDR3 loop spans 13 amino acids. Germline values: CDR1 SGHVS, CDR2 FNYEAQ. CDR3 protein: CASSPGQNQPQHF. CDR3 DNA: TGTGCCAGCAGCCCGGGACAGAATCAGCCCCAGCATTTT.

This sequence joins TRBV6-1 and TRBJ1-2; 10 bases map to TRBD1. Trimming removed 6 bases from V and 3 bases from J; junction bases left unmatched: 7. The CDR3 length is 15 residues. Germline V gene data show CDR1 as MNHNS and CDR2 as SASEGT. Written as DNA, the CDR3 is TGTGCCAGCAGGACAGGGGGCGTCGATCACTATGGCTACACCTTC. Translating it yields CASRTGGVDHYGYTF.